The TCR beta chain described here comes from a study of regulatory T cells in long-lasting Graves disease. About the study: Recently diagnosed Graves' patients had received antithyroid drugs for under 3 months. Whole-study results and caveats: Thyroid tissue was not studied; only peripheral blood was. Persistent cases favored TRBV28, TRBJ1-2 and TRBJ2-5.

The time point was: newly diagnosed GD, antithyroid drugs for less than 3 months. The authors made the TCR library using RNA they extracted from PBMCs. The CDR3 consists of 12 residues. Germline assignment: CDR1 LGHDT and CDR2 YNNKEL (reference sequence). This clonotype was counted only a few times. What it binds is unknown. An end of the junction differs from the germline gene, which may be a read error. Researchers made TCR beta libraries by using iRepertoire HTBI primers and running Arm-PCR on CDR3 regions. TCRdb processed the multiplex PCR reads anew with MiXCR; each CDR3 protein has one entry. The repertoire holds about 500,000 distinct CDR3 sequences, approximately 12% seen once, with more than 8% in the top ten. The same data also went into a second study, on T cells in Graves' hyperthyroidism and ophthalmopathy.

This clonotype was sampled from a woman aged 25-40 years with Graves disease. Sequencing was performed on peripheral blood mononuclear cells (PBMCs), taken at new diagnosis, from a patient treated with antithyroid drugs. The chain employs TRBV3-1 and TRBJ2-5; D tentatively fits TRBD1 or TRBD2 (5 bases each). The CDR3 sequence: CTSSPPGTNLHF. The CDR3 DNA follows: TGTACCAGCAGCCCACCGGGGACGAATCTCCACTTC.